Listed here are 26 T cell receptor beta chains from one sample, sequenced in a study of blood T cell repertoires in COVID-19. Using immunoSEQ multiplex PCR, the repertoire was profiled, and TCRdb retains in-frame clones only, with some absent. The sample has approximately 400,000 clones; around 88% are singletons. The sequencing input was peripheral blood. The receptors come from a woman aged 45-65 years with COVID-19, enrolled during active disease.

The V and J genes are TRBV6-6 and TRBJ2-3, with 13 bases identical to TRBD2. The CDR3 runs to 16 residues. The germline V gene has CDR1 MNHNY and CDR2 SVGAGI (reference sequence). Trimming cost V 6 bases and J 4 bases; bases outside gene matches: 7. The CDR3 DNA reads TGTGCCAGCAGAATTAGGACTAGCGGGGGCCCAGATACGCAGTATTTT. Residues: CASRIRTSGGPDTQYF.

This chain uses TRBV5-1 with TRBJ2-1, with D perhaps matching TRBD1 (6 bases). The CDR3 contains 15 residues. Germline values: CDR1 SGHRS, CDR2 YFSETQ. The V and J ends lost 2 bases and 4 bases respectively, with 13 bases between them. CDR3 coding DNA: TGCGCCAGCAGCTTTGAAGGGGGTTTTTACAATGAGCAGTTCTTC. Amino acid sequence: CASSFEGGFYNEQFF.

The DNA for the CDR3 is TGTGCCACCAGTGAGCAGGGGGACGGGGAGCTGTTTTTT. Translating gives CATSEQGDGELFF. The V call is TRBV24-1, the J call TRBJ2-2; TRBD1 agrees at 7 bases. Trimming cost V 4 bases and J 7 bases; bases outside gene matches: 2. The germline CDR1 and CDR2 sequences are KGHDR and SFDVKD. The CDR3 has 13 residues.

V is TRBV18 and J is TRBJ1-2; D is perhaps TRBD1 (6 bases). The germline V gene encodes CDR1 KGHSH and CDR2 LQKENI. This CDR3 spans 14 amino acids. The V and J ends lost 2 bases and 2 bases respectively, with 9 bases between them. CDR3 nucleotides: TGTGCCAGCTCACCAGGGACAACCAACTATGGCTACACCTTC. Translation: CASSPGTTNYGYTF.

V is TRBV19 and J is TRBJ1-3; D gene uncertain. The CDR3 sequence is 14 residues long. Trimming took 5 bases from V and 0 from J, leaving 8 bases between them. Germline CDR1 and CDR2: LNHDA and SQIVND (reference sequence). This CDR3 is CASSPRGSGNTIYF. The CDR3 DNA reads TGTGCCAGTAGTCCCCGGGGCTCTGGAAACACCATATATTTT.

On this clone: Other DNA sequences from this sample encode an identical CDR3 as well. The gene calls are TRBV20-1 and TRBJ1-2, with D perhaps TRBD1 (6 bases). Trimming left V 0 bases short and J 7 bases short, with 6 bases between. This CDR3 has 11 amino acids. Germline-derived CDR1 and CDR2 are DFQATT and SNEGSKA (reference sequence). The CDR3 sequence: CSAREGGGYTF. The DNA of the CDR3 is TGCAGTGCTAGAGAAGGGGGTGGCTACACCTTC.

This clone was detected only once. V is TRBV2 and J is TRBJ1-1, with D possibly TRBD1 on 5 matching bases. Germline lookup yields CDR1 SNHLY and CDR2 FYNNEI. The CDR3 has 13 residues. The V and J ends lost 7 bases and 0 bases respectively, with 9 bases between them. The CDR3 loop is CASIMTVNTEAFF. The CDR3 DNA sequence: TGTGCCAGCATCATGACAGTGAACACTGAAGCTTTCTTT.

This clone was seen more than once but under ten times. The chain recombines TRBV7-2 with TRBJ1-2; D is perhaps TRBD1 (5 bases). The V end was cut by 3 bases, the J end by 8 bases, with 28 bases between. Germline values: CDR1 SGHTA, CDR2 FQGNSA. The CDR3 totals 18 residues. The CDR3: CASSLGPGSRGTGEGYTF. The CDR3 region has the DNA TGTGCCAGCAGCTTGGGTCCGGGGAGTCGGGGGACGGGCGAAGGCTACACCTTC.

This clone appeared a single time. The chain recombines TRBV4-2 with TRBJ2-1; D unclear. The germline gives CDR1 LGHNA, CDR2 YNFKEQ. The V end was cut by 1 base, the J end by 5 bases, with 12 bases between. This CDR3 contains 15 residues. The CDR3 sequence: CASSQVRGSHNEQFF. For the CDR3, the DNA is TGTGCCAGCAGCCAAGTCAGAGGCAGCCACAATGAGCAGTTCTTC.

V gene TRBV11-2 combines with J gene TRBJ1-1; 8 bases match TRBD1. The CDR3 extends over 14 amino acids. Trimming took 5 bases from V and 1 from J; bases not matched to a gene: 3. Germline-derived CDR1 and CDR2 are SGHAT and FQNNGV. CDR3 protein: CASSPGQANTEAFF. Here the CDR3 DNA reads TGTGCCAGCAGCCCGGGACAGGCGAACACTGAAGCTTTCTTT.

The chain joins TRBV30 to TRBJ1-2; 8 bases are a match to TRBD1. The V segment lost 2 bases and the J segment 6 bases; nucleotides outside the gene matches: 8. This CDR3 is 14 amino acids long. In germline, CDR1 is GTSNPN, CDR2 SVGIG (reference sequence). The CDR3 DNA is TGTGCCTGGAGTCGTTATACAGGGGGTGATGGCTACACCTTC. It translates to CAWSRYTGGDGYTF.

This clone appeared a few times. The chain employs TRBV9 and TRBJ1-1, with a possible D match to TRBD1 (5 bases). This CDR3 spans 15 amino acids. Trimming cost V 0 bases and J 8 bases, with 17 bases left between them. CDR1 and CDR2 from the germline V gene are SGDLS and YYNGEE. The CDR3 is CASSVGTDMRTEAFF. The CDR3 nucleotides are TGTGCCAGCAGCGTAGGAACGGACATGAGGACAGAAGCTTTCTTT.

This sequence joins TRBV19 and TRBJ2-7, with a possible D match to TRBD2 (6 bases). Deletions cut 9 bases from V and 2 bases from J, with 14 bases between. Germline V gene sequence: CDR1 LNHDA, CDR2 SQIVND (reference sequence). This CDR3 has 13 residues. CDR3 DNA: TGTGCCAGCGGTGGGGACTCCCCCTACGAGCAGTACTTC. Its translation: CASGGDSPYEQYF.

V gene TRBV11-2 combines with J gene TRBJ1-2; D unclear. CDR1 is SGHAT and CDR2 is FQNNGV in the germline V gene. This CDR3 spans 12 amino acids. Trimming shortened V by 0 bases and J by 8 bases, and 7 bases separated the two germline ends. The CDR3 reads CASSLEGRGYTF. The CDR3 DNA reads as TGTGCCAGCAGCTTAGAGGGCCGGGGCTACACCTTC.

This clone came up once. The chain's CDR3 is CASSYSGGVPREQYF. The CDR3 DNA is TGTGCCAGCAGCTACAGCGGGGGGGTCCCCCGGGAGCAGTACTTC. The chain employs TRBV5-4 and TRBJ2-7; 10 bases map to TRBD2. The CDR3 covers 15 residues. Germline V lookup: CDR1 SGHNT, CDR2 YYREEE (reference sequence). Unmatched junction bases numbered 10, after V lost 3 bases and J lost 7 bases.

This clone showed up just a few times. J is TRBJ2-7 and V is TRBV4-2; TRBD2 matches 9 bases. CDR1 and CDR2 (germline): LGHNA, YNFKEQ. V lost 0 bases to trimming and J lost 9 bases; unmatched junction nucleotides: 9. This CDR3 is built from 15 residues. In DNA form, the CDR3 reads TGTGCCAGCAGCCAAGATTTGAGTAGCGGGGGACGGCAGTACTTC. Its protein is CASSQDLSSGGRQYF.

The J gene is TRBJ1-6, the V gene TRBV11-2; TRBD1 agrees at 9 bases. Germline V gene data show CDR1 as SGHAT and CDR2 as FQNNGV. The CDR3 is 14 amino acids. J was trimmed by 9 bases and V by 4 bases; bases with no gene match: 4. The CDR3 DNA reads TGTGCCAGCAGCTGGGACAGGGTGCGTTCACCCCTCCACTTT. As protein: CASSWDRVRSPLHF. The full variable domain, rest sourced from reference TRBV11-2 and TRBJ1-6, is EAGVAQSPRYKIIEKRQSVAFWCNPISGHATLYWYQQILGQGPKLLIQFQNNGVVDDSQLPKDRFSAERLKGVDSTLKIQPAKLEDSAVYLCASSWDRVRSPLHFGNGTRLTVT.

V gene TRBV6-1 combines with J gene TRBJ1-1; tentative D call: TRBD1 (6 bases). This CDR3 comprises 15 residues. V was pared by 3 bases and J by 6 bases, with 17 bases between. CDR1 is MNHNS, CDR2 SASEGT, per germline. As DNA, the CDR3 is TGTGCCAGCAGTGAGGGCCCTGGGACACGAGCTGAAGCTTTCTTT. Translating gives CASSEGPGTRAEAFF.

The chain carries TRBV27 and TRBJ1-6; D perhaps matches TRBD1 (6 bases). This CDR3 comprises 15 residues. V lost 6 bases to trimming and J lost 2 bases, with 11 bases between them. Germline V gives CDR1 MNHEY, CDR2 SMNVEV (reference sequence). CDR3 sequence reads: CASRFQGPYNSPLHF. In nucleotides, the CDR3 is TGTGCCAGCAGATTTCAGGGGCCCTATAATTCACCCCTCCACTTT.

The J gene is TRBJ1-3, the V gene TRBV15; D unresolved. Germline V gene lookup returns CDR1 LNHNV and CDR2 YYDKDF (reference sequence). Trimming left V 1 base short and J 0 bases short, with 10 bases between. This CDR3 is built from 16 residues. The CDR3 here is CATSRGGLASGNTIYF. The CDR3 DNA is TGTGCCACCAGCAGAGGAGGGCTCGCCTCTGGAAACACCATATATTTT.

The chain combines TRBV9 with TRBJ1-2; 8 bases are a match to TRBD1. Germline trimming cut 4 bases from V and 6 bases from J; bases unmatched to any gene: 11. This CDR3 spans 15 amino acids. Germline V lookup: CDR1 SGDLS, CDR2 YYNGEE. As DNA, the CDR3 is TGTGCCAGCAGCCAATTTCCGGACAGGGTGGATGGCTACACCTTC. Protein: CASSQFPDRVDGYTF.

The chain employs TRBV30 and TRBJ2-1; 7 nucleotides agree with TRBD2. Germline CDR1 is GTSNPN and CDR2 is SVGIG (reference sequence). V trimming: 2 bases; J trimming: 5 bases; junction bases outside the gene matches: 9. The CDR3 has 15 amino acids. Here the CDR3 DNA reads TGTGCCTGGAGTAAGGAGCGGGATCTAAACAATGAGCAGTTCTTC. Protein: CAWSKERDLNNEQFF.

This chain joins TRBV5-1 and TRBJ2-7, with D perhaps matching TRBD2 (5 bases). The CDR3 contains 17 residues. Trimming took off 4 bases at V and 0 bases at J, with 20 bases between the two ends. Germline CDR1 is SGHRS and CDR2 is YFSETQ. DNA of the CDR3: TGCGCCAGCAGCCTAGCACTTCTTGCGGATCACTCCTACGAGCAGTACTTC. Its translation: CASSLALLADHSYEQYF.

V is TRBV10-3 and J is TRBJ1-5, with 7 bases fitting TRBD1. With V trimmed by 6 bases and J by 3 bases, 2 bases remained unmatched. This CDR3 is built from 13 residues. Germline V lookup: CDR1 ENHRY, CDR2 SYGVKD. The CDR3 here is CAISQGDNQPQHF. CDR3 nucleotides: TGTGCCATCAGCCAGGGGGACAATCAGCCCCAGCATTTT.

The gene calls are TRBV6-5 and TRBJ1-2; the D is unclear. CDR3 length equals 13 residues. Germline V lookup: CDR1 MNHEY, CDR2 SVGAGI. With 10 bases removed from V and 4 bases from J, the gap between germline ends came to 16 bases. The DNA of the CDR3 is TGTGCCACCCTCGCACAGTCTGCCTATGGCTACACCTTC. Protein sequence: CATLAQSAYGYTF.

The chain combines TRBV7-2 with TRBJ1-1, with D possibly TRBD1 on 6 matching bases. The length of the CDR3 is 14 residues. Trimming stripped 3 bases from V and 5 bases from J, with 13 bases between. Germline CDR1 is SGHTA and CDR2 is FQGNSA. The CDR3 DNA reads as TGTGCCAGCAGCTTGGGGGCCAGCAGGACTGAAGCTTTCTTT. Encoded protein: CASSLGASRTEAFF.